The 5 T cell receptor beta chains below all came from one sample that was sequenced in a study of cytomegalovirus exposure and HLA in healthy donors. Amplification used 60 Vbeta primers and 13 Jbeta primers. Sequencing used immunoSEQ multiplex PCR; TCRdb keeps in-frame clones, though not all of them. The top ten hold 2.5% to 3% of the sample, which has just over 200,000 clones, roughly 80% seen once. The specimen sequenced was PBMCs. The receptors come from a middle-aged woman in good health and CMV-seronegative.

The chain combines TRBV5-1 with TRBJ2-1, with D possibly TRBD1 on 6 matching bases. This CDR3 region has 13 residues. Trimming took off 2 bases at V and 7 bases at J, with 10 bases between the two ends. The germline V gene encodes CDR1 SGHRS and CDR2 YFSETQ. CDR3 nucleotide sequence: TGCGCCAGCAGCTTAACAGGGAATAATGAGCAGTTCTTC. Protein sequence: CASSLTGNNEQFF.

This clone was seen a handful of times. The J gene is TRBJ2-3, the V gene TRBV5-1; the match to TRBD2 covers 7 bases. This CDR3 is 17 amino acids long. In germline, CDR1 is SGHRS, CDR2 YFSETQ. After removal of 0 bases from V and 3 bases from J, the junction contained 10 bases not matched to a gene. CDR3 residues: CASSLGYLADATDTQYF. In DNA, the CDR3 is TGCGCCAGCAGCTTGGGATATCTAGCGGACGCAACAGATACGCAGTATTTT.

The V and J genes are TRBV2 and TRBJ2-1; 10 bases map to TRBD2. Looked up from germline, CDR1 is SNHLY and CDR2 is FYNNEI. The J segment lost 4 bases and the V segment lost 3 bases, leaving 6 bases of the junction unmatched. The CDR3 consists of 16 residues. The CDR3 loop is CASSDRLAGAYNEQFF. CDR3 in DNA: TGTGCCAGCAGTGACCGGCTAGCGGGAGCTTACAATGAGCAGTTCTTC.

Comments on this clone: Other DNA sequences in the same sample also yield this CDR3. This rearrangement joins TRBV7-7 to TRBJ2-1, with TRBD2 identical over 9 bases. With 2 bases clipped from V and 10 bases from J, the junction kept 6 bases outside the gene matches. The CDR3 totals 14 residues. Looked up from germline, CDR1 is SSHAT and CDR2 is FNYEAQ (reference sequence). The CDR3 DNA sequence: TGTGCCAGCAGCTTAAGTAGCGGGAGTGGGGAGCAGTTCTTC. It codes for CASSLSSGSGEQFF.

The CDR3 region is CATAVAGGNIQYF. For the CDR3, the DNA is TGTGCCACCGCGGTGGCAGGGGGAAACATTCAGTACTTC. This chain joins TRBV25-1 and TRBJ2-4; 7 positions match TRBD1. Germline V gene lookup returns CDR1 MGHDK and CDR2 SYGVNS. The junction had 9 bases not matched to a gene; V was cut back by 10 bases and J by 6 bases. The CDR3 totals 13 residues.